This TCR beta chain came from a study of cytomegalovirus exposure and HLA in healthy donors. V shed 7 bases, J shed 4 bases, and the junction held 6 bases outside the gene matches. The CDR3 covers 14 residues. CDR1 is MNHEY and CDR2 is SMNVEV in the germline V gene (reference sequence). Vbeta (60) and Jbeta (13) primers were used in the PCR. Using immunoSEQ multiplex PCR, the repertoire was profiled, and TCRdb retains in-frame clones only, with some absent. The sample consists of 170,000 or so clones, about three quarters of them appearing once. The receptor comes from a young woman in good health and CMV-seropositive. This chain links TRBV27 with TRBJ2-1; 8 bases align to TRBD1. The sequencing sample was made of PBMCs. CDR3 region: CASTLGTGYNEQFF. DNA of the CDR3: TGTGCCAGCACCCTGGGGACAGGATACAATGAGCAGTTCTTC.